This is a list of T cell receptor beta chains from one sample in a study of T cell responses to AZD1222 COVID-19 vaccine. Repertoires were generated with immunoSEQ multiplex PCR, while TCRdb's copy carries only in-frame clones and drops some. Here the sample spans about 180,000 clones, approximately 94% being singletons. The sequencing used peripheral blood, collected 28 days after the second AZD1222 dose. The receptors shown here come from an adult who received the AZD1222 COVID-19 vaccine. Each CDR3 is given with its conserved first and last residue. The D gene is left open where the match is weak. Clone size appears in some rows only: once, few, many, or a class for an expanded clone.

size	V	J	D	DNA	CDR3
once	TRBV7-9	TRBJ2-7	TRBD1	TGTGCCAGCAGCGGAAGGGACAGTCCCTACGAGCAGTACTTC	CASSGRDSPYEQYF
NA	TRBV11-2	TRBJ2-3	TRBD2	TGTGCCAGCAGCCCGTCGTCGACTAGCGACACAGATACGCAGTATTTT	CASSPSSTSDTDTQYF
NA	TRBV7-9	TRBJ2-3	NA	TGTGCCAGCAGCCGCGTTAGCACCCCTAGCACAGATACGCAGTATTTT	CASSRVSTPSTDTQYF
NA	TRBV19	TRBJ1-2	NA	TGTGCCAGTAGTCCTACAACCTATGGCTACACCTTC	CASSPTTYGYTF
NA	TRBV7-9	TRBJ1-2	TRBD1	TGTGCCAGCAGCCCAGGACAGGGAGACTATGGCTACACCTTC	CASSPGQGDYGYTF
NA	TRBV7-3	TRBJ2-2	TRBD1	TGTGCCAGCAGCGTGGGACAGGGGAACACCGGGGAGCTGTTTTTT	CASSVGQGNTGELFF
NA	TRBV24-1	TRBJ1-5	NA	TGTGCCACCAGTGATCCAGGGAGCAATCAGCCCCAGCATTTT	CATSDPGSNQPQHF
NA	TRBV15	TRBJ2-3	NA	TGTGCCACCAGCCCCGGGAAAGTTGCTGGCACAGATACGCAGTATTTT	CATSPGKVAGTDTQYF
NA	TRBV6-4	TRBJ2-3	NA	TGTGCCAGCAGTGACTCTGGGTCCCCCACAGATACGCAGTATTTT	CASSDSGSPTDTQYF
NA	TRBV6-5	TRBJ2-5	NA	TGTGCCAGCAGTTTTGGACAAGCACAAGAGACCCAGTACTTC	CASSFGQAQETQYF
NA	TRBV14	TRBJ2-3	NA	TGTGCCAGCAGCCAAGATGGGACAAGCACAGATACGCAGTATTTT	CASSQDGTSTDTQYF
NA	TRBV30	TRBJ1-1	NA	TGTGCCTGGAGGGCTCCTACCCACCGGGACGCGAACACTGAAGCTTTCTTT	CAWRAPTHRDANTEAFF
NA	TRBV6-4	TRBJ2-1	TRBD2	TGTGCCAGCAGTTGGAGACTAGCGGGTTACAATGAGCAGTTCTTC	CASSWRLAGYNEQFF
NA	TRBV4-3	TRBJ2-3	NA	TGCGCCAGCAGCCAAGCGGCAGGACGCACAGATACGCAGTATTTT	CASSQAAGRTDTQYF
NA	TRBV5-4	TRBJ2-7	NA	TGTGCCAGCAGCTTGGGGACTCTCCTTTACGAGCAGTACTTC	CASSLGTLLYEQYF
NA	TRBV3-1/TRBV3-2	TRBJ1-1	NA	TGTGCCAGCAGCCAAGGAGGGACTGAAGCTTTCTTT	CASSQGGTEAFF
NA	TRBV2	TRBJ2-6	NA	TGTGCCAGCAGTGTTCAGAGCTCTGGGGCCAACGTCCTGACTTTC	CASSVQSSGANVLTF
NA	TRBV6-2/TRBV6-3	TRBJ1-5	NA	TGTGCCAGCAGTTACTACACCATATTTCAGCCCCAGCATTTT	CASSYYTIFQPQHF
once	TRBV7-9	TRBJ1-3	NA	TGTGCCAGTCGGCGGGGGACTGGAAACACCATATATTTT	CASRRGTGNTIYF
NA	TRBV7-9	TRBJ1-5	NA	TGTGCCAGCAGCTCCACCGCCGACGCTCAGCCCCAGCATTTT	CASSSTADAQPQHF
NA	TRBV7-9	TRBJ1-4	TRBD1	TGTGCCAGCAGCCCAACCCAGGGGGCTGGTAATGAAAAACTGTTTTTT	CASSPTQGAGNEKLFF
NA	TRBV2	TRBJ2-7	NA	TGTGCCAGCAGTGGGGACGAGCAGTACTTC	CASSGDEQYF
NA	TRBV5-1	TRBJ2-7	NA	TGCGCCAGCAAGGCCTCCGAGCAGTACTTC	CASKASEQYF
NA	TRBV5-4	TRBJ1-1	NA	TGTGCCAGCAGCTTGGCGGGCCCCACTGAAGCTTTCTTT	CASSLAGPTEAFF
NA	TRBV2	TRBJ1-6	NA	TGTGCCAGCAGTGAAGGGGGCGTGAGCTCCTATAATTCACCCCTCCACTTT	CASSEGGVSSYNSPLHF
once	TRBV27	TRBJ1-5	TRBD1	TGTGCCAGCAGTGCCGGTCCGGGACAGGGAAGCAATCAGCCCCAGCATTTT	CASSAGPGQGSNQPQHF
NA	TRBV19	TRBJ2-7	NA	TGTGCCAGTAGTATGGACAGTAGAGGCCCCTACGAGCAGTACTTC	CASSMDSRGPYEQYF
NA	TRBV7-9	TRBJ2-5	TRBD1	TGTGCCAGCAGCGTTGGACAGGGCCGGGAGACCCAGTACTTC	CASSVGQGRETQYF
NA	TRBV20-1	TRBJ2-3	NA	TGCAGTGCTATTGGAGGACGGACGCAGTATTTT	CSAIGGRTQYF
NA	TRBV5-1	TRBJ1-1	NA	TGCGCCAGCAGCTTGGGGACCTCGAACACTGAAGCTTTCTTT	CASSLGTSNTEAFF
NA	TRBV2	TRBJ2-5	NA	TGTGCCAGCAGGCGGCGCGAGACCCAGTACTTC	CASRRRETQYF
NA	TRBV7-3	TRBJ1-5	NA	TGTGCCAGCAGCTCGGGTCTTAATCAGCCCCAGCATTTT	CASSSGLNQPQHF
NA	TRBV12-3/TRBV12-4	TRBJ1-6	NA	TGTGCCAGCAGCCCCGGACCCACCAGGCCCCTCCACTTT	CASSPGPTRPLHF
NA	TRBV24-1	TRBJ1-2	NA	TGTGCCACCAGTGACCCTCATGGGGGGGCAGATGGCTACACCTTC	CATSDPHGGADGYTF
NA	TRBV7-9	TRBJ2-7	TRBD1	TGTGCCAGCAGTTCCCGGACAGGAGGCTACGAGCAGTACTTC	CASSSRTGGYEQYF
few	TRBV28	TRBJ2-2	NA	TGTGCCAGCAGTTTATTTAGCACCGGGGAGCTGTTTTTT	CASSLFSTGELFF
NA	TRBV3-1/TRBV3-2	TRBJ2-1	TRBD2	TGTGCCAGCAGTGTGGCGGGGGGGCCGGCAAATGAGCAGTTCTTC	CASSVAGGPANEQFF
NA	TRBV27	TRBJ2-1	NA	TGTGCCAGCAGTTTGGGCGGGACAATTAACAATGAGCAGTTCTTC	CASSLGGTINNEQFF
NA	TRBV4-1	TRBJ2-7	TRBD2	TGCGCCAGCAGCCAAGGGTCTGGCGGGAGAAGCTCCTACGAGCAGTACTTC	CASSQGSGGRSSYEQYF
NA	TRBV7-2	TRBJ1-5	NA	TGTGCCAGCAGCTTGGCGGGGCTTAGCAATCAGCCCCAGCATTTT	CASSLAGLSNQPQHF
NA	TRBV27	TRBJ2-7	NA	TGTGCCAGCAGCGATACCATGGGCTCCTACGAGCAGTACTTC	CASSDTMGSYEQYF
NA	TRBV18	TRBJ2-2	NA	TGTGCCAGCTCACTTACCAGCAACGCGAACACCGGGGAGCTGTTTTTT	CASSLTSNANTGELFF
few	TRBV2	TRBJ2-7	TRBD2	TGTGCCAGCAGCGGGGGGAACTACGAGCAGTACTTC	CASSGGNYEQYF
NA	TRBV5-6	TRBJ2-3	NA	TGTGCCAGCAGCTTGGCTGGGGGTAGCACAGATACGCAGTATTTT	CASSLAGGSTDTQYF
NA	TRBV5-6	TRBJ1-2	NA	TGTGCCAGCAGCTTGATGGGGAACTATGGCTACACCTTC	CASSLMGNYGYTF
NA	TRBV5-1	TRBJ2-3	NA	TGCGCCAGCAGCTTGGCCTCCCTTTCCACAGATACGCAGTATTTT	CASSLASLSTDTQYF
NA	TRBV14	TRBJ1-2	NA	TGTGCCAGCAGCCAATTGAGGGGTAATATCGGTGGCTACACCTTC	CASSQLRGNIGGYTF
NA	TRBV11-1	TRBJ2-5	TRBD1	TGTGCCAGCAGCCATATCGGACAGGGTCGAGAGACCCAGTACTTC	CASSHIGQGRETQYF
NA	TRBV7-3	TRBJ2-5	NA	TGTGCCAGCAGCCCGGGACACCTAGGGCAAGAGACCCAGTACTTC	CASSPGHLGQETQYF